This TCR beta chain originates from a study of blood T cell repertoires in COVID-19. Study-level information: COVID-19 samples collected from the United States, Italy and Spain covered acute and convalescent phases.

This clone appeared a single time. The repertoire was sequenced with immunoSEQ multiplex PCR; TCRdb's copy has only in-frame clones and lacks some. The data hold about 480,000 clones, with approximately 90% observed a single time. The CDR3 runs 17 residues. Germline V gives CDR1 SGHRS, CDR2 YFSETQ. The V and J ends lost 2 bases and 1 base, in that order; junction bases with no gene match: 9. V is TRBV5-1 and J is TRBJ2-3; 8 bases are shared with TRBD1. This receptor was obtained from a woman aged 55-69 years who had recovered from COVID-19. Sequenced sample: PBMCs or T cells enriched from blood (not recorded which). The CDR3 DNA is TGCGCCAGCAGCTTCAACGACAGGGGAGGAGGCACAGATACGCAGTATTTT. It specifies CASSFNDRGGGTDTQYF. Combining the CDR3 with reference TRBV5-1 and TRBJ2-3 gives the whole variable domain KAGVTQTPRYLIKTRGQQVTLSCSPISGHRSVSWYQQTPGQGLQFLFEYFSETQRNKGNFPGRFSGRQFSNSRSEMNVSTLELGDSALYLCASSFNDRGGGTDTQYFGPGTRLTVL.